A single sample is the source of the 7 T cell receptor beta chains below, sequenced in a study of cytomegalovirus exposure and HLA in healthy donors. With 60 Vbeta and 13 Jbeta primers, the PCR was carried out. Clones were sequenced by immunoSEQ multiplex PCR, and TCRdb holds only the in-frame ones, with some missing. Among 160,000 or so clones listed, around 78% were seen once. The sample comprised PBMCs. The receptors stem from a woman between 40 and 50 years old in good health and CMV-seronegative.

DNA for the CDR3: TGCAGCGTGGGGGCCCTAAACGGGAGGGGTAACACCGGGGAGCTGTTTTTT. As protein: CSVGALNGRGNTGELFF. The chain joins TRBV29-1 to TRBJ2-2; 8 positions match TRBD2. V shed 6 bases, J shed 2 bases, and the junction held 14 bases outside the gene matches. The CDR3 totals 17 residues. The germline CDR1 and CDR2 sequences are SQVTM and ANQGSEA.

This chain connects TRBV9 to TRBJ2-1; D unclear. The CDR3 contains 16 residues. The germline V gene has CDR1 SGDLS and CDR2 YYNGEE. Trimming pared 0 bases from V and 3 bases from J, leaving 13 bases between. The CDR3 coding sequence is TGTGCCAGCAGCGTAGCCTCTAGAGGTAGCTACAATGAGCAGTTCTTC. Protein sequence: CASSVASRGSYNEQFF.

This clone was seen a single time. The V call is TRBV5-1, the J call TRBJ2-2; TRBD1 matches 8 bases. CDR3 length equals 16 residues. V shed 0 bases and J 6 bases; nucleotides not matched to a gene: 7. The germline V gene encodes CDR1 SGHRS and CDR2 YFSETQ. CDR3 loop: CASSLVAGGASGELFF. DNA for the CDR3: TGCGCCAGCAGCTTGGTGGCAGGGGGCGCGTCCGGGGAGCTGTTTTTT.

V and J are TRBV30 and TRBJ2-2; D uncertain. Trimming cost V 3 bases and J 8 bases, with 13 bases left between them. This CDR3 is built from 13 residues. Germline CDR1 GTSNPN, CDR2 SVGIG (reference sequence). Written as DNA, the CDR3 is TGTGCCTGGAGCCACCAGACTGGTGGGGAGCTGTTTTTT. It codes for CAWSHQTGGELFF.

This clone was observed a single time. This chain uses TRBV25-1 with TRBJ1-1; a weak D match, TRBD1 (5 bases). Germline CDR1 reads MGHDK; CDR2 reads SYGVNS. The CDR3 has 13 amino acids. Between the trimmed V and J ends, which lost 10 bases and 4 bases, there was a span of 16 bases. The CDR3 here is CAINAGPATEAFF. The CDR3 DNA sequence: TGTGCCATCAACGCGGGGCCGGCCACTGAAGCTTTCTTT.

The DNA for the CDR3 is TGCGCCAGCAGCTTTAAGGAGGGTCAGCCCCAGCATTTT. Protein product: CASSFKEGQPQHF. This sequence joins TRBV5-1 and TRBJ1-5; D uncertain. This CDR3 has 13 amino acids. Germline V gene sequence: CDR1 SGHRS, CDR2 YFSETQ. The V and J ends lost 2 bases and 6 bases respectively, with 9 bases between them.

The V and J genes are TRBV30 and TRBJ1-5; D uncertain. The CDR3 is 15 amino acids. CDR1 and CDR2 (germline): GTSNPN, SVGIG (reference sequence). Trimming removed 7 bases from V and 5 bases from J, with 21 bases in between. For the CDR3, the DNA is TGTGCCTCGATGCCGCCGTCAGTGGGAGATCAGCCCCAGCATTTT. Translation gives CASMPPSVGDQPQHF.